Shown below are 14 T cell receptor beta chains from a single sample sequenced in a study of PD-L1 blockade in urothelial cancer. Sequenced by immunoSEQ multiplex PCR; TCRdb stores in-frame clones only, minus some. This sample has about 88,000 clones; more than 70% occur once, and the top ten carry 0.97%. Time point meaning: pretreatment peripheral blood. Source: PBMCs, taken around atezolizumab (anti-PD-L1) treatment. The receptors shown here come from a woman aged 80 or over with urothelial cancer.

This sequence joins TRBV10-1 and TRBJ1-5; D gene unclear. Trimming shortened V by 6 bases and J by 4 bases, and 10 bases separated the two germline ends. This CDR3 spans 13 amino acids. The germline CDR1 and CDR2 sequences are WNHNN and SYGVQD (reference sequence). The CDR3 loop is CASSQTRNQPQHF. The DNA of the CDR3 is TGCGCCAGCAGCCAGACCAGGAATCAGCCCCAGCATTTT.

V is TRBV2 and J is TRBJ1-3; D not certain. The length of the CDR3 is 14 residues. Germline CDR1 reads SNHLY; CDR2 reads FYNNEI. Trimming cost V 2 bases and J 0 bases, with 5 bases left between them. The CDR3 bases are TGTGCCAGCAGTGAACTGGCCTCTGGAAACACCATATATTTT. It is translated as CASSELASGNTIYF.

The chain is built from TRBV2 and TRBJ2-6; D perhaps matches TRBD2 (7 bases). The length of the CDR3 is 16 residues. Germline V gives CDR1 SNHLY, CDR2 FYNNEI. The germline V and J ends were trimmed by 7 bases and 1 base, with 14 bases remaining between them. The CDR3 sequence is CASTWGGASGANVLTF. CDR3 sequence (DNA): TGTGCCAGCACCTGGGGGGGGGCATCTGGGGCCAACGTCCTGACTTTC.

The CDR3 sequence is CASSLQGNYGYTF. Written as DNA, the CDR3 is TGTGCCAGTTCCTTACAGGGAAACTATGGCTACACCTTC. The chain carries TRBV19 and TRBJ1-2; TRBD1 might be the D (6 bases). V shed 8 bases and J shed 2 bases, with 12 bases lying between them. The CDR3 loop spans 13 amino acids. Germline V CDR1 and CDR2: LNHDA, SQIVND (reference sequence).

The chain is built from TRBV2 and TRBJ2-2, with 9 positions matching TRBD1. The CDR3 is 15 residues long. J was trimmed by 5 bases and V by 6 bases; bases with no gene match: 7. Germline V CDR1 and CDR2: SNHLY, FYNNEI. This CDR3 reads CASRQGQGLTGELFF. In nucleotides, the CDR3 is TGTGCCAGCAGGCAAGGACAGGGGTTAACCGGGGAGCTGTTTTTT.

The genes are TRBV7-8 and TRBJ1-2; 7 bases align to TRBD1. This CDR3 contains 13 residues. Germline CDR1 SGHVS, CDR2 FQNEAQ. Germline trimming cut 1 base from V and 9 bases from J; bases unmatched to any gene: 5. DNA of the CDR3: TGTGCCAGCAGCTTAGGCGAGGGACAGCGCTACACCTTC. This gives the protein CASSLGEGQRYTF.

The J gene is TRBJ2-1, the V gene TRBV2; 13 nucleotides match TRBD2. The V and J ends lost 8 bases and 8 bases, in that order; junction bases with no gene match: 9. CDR3 length: 15 residues. Germline loops: CDR1 SNHLY, CDR2 FYNNEI. The CDR3 sequence is CASAPLGLAGDEQFF. CDR3 nucleotide sequence: TGTGCCAGCGCCCCTCTTGGACTAGCGGGAGATGAGCAGTTCTTC.

This chain links TRBV19 with TRBJ1-1, with unresolved D. Trimming cost V 5 bases and J 2 bases, with 12 bases left between them. CDR1 and CDR2 from the germline V gene are LNHDA and SQIVND (reference sequence). The CDR3 has 14 residues. The CDR3 DNA is TGTGCCAGTAGTCATGGGCGAATTAACACTGAAGCTTTCTTT. Translating it yields CASSHGRINTEAFF.

This chain uses TRBV28 with TRBJ1-4, with 7 bases identical to TRBD1. Germline loops: CDR1 MDHEN, CDR2 SYDVKM. V lost 7 bases and J lost 6; bases outside the gene matches: 11. The CDR3 is 15 residues long. The CDR3 sequence is CASTQTGDRYEKLFF. CDR3 coding DNA: TGTGCCAGCACTCAAACAGGGGATCGTTATGAAAAACTGTTTTTT.

The table lists this clone with a count of one. The chain carries TRBV5-4 and TRBJ1-5, with no clear D. Germline CDR1 SGHNT, CDR2 YYREEE (reference sequence). Deletions cut 3 bases from V and 4 bases from J, with 8 bases between. The CDR3 extends over 13 amino acids. The CDR3 here is CASSSSPNQPQHF. Here the CDR3 DNA reads TGTGCCAGCAGCTCTTCCCCTAATCAGCCCCAGCATTTT.

This sequence joins TRBV28 and TRBJ1-2; 7 bases align to TRBD1. V lost 3 bases, J lost 10 bases, and 8 bases stayed unmatched. The CDR3 has 13 amino acids. Germline CDR1 and CDR2: MDHEN and SYDVKM. The CDR3 DNA is TGTGCCAGCAGTTTCAGCCGGACAGGAAACTACACCTTC. This codes for CASSFSRTGNYTF.

V gene TRBV2 combines with J gene TRBJ2-1; TRBD1 agrees at 7 bases. The ends lost 8 bases at V and 1 base at J; junction bases unmatched: 8. CDR3 size: 15 residues. The germline CDR1 and CDR2 sequences are SNHLY and FYNNEI. The CDR3 DNA follows: TGTGCCAGCCGCGCCGGGACAGCATCCTACAATGAGCAGTTCTTC. As protein: CASRAGTASYNEQFF. Full variable domain (missing parts from reference TRBV2 and TRBJ2-1): EPEVTQTPSHQVTQMGQEVILRCVPISNHLYFYWYRQILGQKVEFLVSFYNNEISEKSEIFDDQFSVERPDGSNFTLKIRSTKLEDSAMYFCASRAGTASYNEQFFGPGTRLTVL.

This rearrangement joins TRBV2 to TRBJ1-5; 9 bases are shared with TRBD1. The CDR3 loop spans 12 amino acids. CDR1 and CDR2 (germline): SNHLY, FYNNEI. The V gene end was trimmed by 11 bases and the J gene end by 7 bases; junction bases not matched to a gene: 6. The CDR3 spells CARTGVHQPQHF. CDR3 coding DNA: TGTGCCCGGACAGGGGTTCACCAGCCCCAGCATTTT.

In this sample, this clone turned up once. The V call is TRBV27, the J call TRBJ2-7; the match to TRBD1 covers 8 bases. V shed 3 bases and J 6 bases; nucleotides not matched to a gene: 13. Germline CDR1 reads MNHEY; CDR2 reads SMNVEV (reference sequence). The CDR3 runs to 16 residues. The CDR3 sequence: CASSFRGTGASGEQYF. The CDR3 DNA is TGTGCCAGCAGTTTTAGGGGGACAGGAGCTTCTGGCGAGCAGTACTTC.